This T cell receptor (beta chain) originates from a study of T cell repertoires in cytomegalovirus infection. Study background: CMV infection and matching HLA type were both indicated by public TCR beta signatures.

TCRdb reanalysed the reads using MiXCR and keeps one entry per CDR3 protein. Among around 740,000 distinct CDR3 sequences listed, 35% to 45% were seen once. CDR1 and CDR2 from the germline V gene are DFQATT and SNEGSKA (reference sequence). This CDR3 is 12 amino acids long. This chain joins TRBV20-1 and TRBJ1-1; perhaps TRBD1 as D (5 bases). Sequencing input: PBMCs. This clonotype originated in a human donor in good health (CMV status not recorded). Some clones in this sample may be carry-over from other donors' samples. The CDR3 is CRPFGANTEAFF. The CDR3 coding sequence is TGCAGGCCATTTGGGGCGAACACTGAAGCTTTCTTT.